The TCR beta chain described here comes from a study of OX40 agonist ivuxolimab in advanced cancers. As for the study more broadly: Ivuxolimab was a fully human IgG2 agonistic monoclonal antibody targeting the costimulatory receptor OX40 (CD134). Intravenous ivuxolimab was administered to patients every 2 weeks at six dose levels: 0.01, 0.1, 0.3, 1.5, 3 and 10 mg/kg. Of the roughly 54 patients in dose escalation, around 19 had hepatocellular carcinoma, some 15 had melanoma, 9 had renal cell carcinoma and 9 had head and neck cancer. The monotherapy dose-escalation portion (N ≈ 52 patients) of the phase I ivuxolimab trial is reported in the paper. In the dose-escalation cohort, 82.7% of patients were male, and the mean age was approximately 55 years, with a range of 23 to 79. Partial responses occurred in three dose-escalation patients: two with cutaneous melanoma and one with hepatocellular carcinoma. Patients were allowed to have had prior anti-PD-1, anti-PD-L1 or anti-CTLA-4 therapy, and approximately 40% of the dose-escalation patients had previously received checkpoint inhibitors. Peripheral TCRbeta sequencing was intended to test whether TCR sequence diversity was altered and clonal T-cell expansion was caused by ivuxolimab. General conclusions and limits of the study: Clonal expansion of both CD4+ and CD8+ blood T cells was observed from baseline to week 6 at doses 0.1 to 3.0 mg/kg. Partial responders in the 0.1-3.0 mg/kg groups had among the lowest normalized peripheral clonal expansion, especially among CD8+ T cells. Low levels of normalized T-cell clonal expansion were also seen in some patients who did not respond. After ivuxolimab, CD8+ T cells had more expanded clones than CD4+ T cells on average. The antigen specificity of the clonally expanded peripheral T cells was not determined.

Of note for this clone: Which antigen it targets is not known. No much larger clone exists at a distance of one base, and base qualities are not known.

The trial excluded patients who had a history of autoimmune disease or were on systemic immunosuppression. In every dose cohort, peripheral blood was drawn for TCR sequencing at baseline, cycle 4 day 1, and cycle 7 day 1. The samples were taken from a phase I, first-in-human, multicenter, open-label dose-escalation trial of ivuxolimab. Adults with locally advanced or metastatic melanoma, renal cell carcinoma, hepatocellular carcinoma or head and neck squamous cell carcinoma were enrolled in the trial. Before TCR sequencing, CD4+ T cells and CD8+ T cells from peripheral blood were sorted into separate populations. To sequence the TCRbeta CDR3 region, genomic DNA was isolated from the sorted cells. The immunoSEQ Assay was used for sequencing of TCRbeta CDR3 regions. TCRdb mirrors the immuneACCESS table, restricted to in-frame sequences. Some clones are absent from its copies; in checked studies, under half trace to an unresolved V gene, and the reason for the others is unknown. The table for this sample lists fewer than 85,000 clones; around 90% of them were counted only once. Around 0.51% of the sample lies in the top ten.

The material was CD4+ or CD8+ T cells sorted from blood, obtained in a trial of the OX40 agonist ivuxolimab. This TCR derives from an adult with an advanced solid tumor such as melanoma, head and neck, liver or kidney cancer.

The nucleotide sequence is given as TGTGCCAGCAAAACGGACCTGGGCATTCAGTACTTC. This sequence encodes CASKTDLGIQYF. The rearrangement joined TRBV6-1 to TRBJ2-4, with an unclear D gene assignment. Sequences MNHNS (CDR1) and SASEGT (CDR2) are obtained from the germline V gene. V lost 7 bases and J lost 9 bases; the stretch between them is 13 bases long. The CDR3 goes from the cysteine to the phenylalanine over 12 residues. CDR3 DNA is the only sequence kept; it has 36 bases, read in frame from the first base.